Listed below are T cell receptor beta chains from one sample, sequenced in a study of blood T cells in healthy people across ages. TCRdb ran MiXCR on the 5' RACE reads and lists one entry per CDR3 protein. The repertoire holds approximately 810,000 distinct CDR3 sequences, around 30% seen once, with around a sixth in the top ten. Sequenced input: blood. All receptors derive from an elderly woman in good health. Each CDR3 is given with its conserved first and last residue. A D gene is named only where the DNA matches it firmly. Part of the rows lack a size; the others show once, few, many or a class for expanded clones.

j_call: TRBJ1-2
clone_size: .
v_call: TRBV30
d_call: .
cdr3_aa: CAWSVGAYYGYTF
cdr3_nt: TGTGCCTGGAGTGTAGGGGCCTACTATGGCTACACCTTC

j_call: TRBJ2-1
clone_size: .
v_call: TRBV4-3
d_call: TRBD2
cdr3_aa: CASSQDTKRDGIYNEQFF
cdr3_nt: TGCGCCAGCAGCCAAGATACAAAGCGGGACGGTATTTACAATGAGCAGTTCTTC

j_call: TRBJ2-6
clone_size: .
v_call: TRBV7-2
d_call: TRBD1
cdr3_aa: CASSYLCGQGAVGANVLTF
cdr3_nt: TGTGCCAGCAGCTACTTGTGTGGACAGGGGGCGGTGGGGGCCAACGTCCTGACTTTC

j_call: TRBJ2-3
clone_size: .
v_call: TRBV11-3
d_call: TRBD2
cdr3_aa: CASSSGLAGAHTQYF
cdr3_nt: TGTGCCAGCAGCTCTGGACTAGCGGGGGCCCATACGCAGTATTTT

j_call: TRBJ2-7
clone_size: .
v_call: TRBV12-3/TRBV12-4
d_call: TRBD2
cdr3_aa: CASSEWLAGEYEQYF
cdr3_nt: TGTGCCAGCAGCGAATGGCTGGCGGGAGAGTACGAGCAGTACTTC

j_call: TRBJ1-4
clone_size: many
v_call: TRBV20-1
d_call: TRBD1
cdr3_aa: CSARGQVTSGEKLFF
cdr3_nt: TGCAGTGCAAGGGGGCAGGTAACCTCGGGTGAAAAACTGTTTTTT

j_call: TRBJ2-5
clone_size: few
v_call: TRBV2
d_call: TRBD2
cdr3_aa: CASSRARGEQYF
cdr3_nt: TGTGCCAGCAGTCGAGCGCGGGGGGAGCAGTACTTC

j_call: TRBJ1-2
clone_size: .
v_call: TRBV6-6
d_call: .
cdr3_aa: CASSLDTNQGYTF
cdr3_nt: TGTGCCAGCAGCCTGGACACTAATCAAGGCTACACCTTC

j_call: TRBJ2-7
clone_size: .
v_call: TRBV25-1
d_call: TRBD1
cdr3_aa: CASSESDRGQGEQYF
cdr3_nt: TGTGCCAGCAGTGAATCCGACAGGGGGCAGGGCGAGCAGTACTTC

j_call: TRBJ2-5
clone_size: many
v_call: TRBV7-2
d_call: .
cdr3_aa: CASSLGSPGGPQETQYF
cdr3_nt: TGTGCCAGCAGCTTAGGGTCCCCTGGGGGGCCACAAGAGACCCAGTACTTC

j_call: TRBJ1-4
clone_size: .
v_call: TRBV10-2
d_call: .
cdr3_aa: CASSERGLTNEKLFF
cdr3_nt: TGCGCCAGCAGTGAGAGAGGGTTAACTAATGAAAAACTGTTTTTT

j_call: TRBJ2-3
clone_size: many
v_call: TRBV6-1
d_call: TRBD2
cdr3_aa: CASSPGLVGNTDTQYF
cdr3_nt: TGTGCCAGCAGTCCGGGACTAGTCGGTAACACAGATACGCAGTATTTT

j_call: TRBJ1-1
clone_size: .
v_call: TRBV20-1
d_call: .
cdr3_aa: CSARDRLQYTEAFF
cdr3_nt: TGCAGTGCTAGAGATCGACTACAGTACACTGAAGCTTTCTTT

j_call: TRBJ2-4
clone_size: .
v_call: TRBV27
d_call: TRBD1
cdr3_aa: CASSGRDRQVNEQYF
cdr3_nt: TGTGCCAGCAGTGGCCGGGACAGACAAGTCAATGAGCAGTACTTC

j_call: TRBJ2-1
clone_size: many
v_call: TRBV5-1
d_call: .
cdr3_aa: CASSPEGDPYNEQFF
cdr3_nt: TGCGCCAGCAGCCCCGAGGGGGACCCCTACAATGAGCAGTTCTTC

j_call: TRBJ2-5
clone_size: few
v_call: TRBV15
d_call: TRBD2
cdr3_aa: CATSRGGTSEQYF
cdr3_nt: TGTGCCACCAGCAGGGGAGGGACGAGTGAGCAGTACTTC

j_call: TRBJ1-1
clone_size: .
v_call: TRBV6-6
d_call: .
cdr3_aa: CASSYWGEFPEAFF
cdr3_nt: TGTGCCAGCAGTTATTGGGGAGAGTTCCCTGAAGCTTTCTTT

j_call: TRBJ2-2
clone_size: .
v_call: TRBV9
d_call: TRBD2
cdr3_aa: CASSVFQLAGITGELFF
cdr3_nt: TGTGCCAGCAGCGTCTTCCAACTAGCGGGGATCACCGGGGAGCTGTTTTTT

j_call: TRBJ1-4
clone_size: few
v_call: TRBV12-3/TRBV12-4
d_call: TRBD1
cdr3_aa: CASSLTGTEKLFF
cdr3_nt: TGTGCCAGCAGTTTGACAGGGACTGAAAAACTGTTTTTT

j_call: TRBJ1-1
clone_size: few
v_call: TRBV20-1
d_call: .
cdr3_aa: CSARDNRRGTEAFF
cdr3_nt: TGCAGTGCTAGAGATAACCGCAGGGGCACTGAAGCTTTCTTT

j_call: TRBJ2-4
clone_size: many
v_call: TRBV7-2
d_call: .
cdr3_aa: CASSLAFGGNIQYF
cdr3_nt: TGTGCCAGCAGCTTAGCTTTTGGGGGGAACATTCAGTACTTC

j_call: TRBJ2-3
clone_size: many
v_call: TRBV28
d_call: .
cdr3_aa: CASVGVFADTQYF
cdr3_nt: TGTGCCAGCGTCGGGGTTTTTGCGGATACGCAGTATTTT

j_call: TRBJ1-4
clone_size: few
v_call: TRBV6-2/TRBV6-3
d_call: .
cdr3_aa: CASARLNEKLFF
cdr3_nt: TGTGCCAGCGCGCGACTTAATGAAAAACTGTTTTTT

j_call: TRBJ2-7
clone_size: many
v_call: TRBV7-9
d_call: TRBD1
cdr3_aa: CASRQSGTAFYEQYF
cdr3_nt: TGTGCCAGCAGGCAATCCGGGACAGCCTTCTACGAGCAGTACTTC

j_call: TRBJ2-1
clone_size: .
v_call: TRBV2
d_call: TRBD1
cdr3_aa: CASSRGQASYNEQFF
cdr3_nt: TGTGCCAGCAGTCGCGGACAGGCAAGCTACAATGAGCAGTTCTTC

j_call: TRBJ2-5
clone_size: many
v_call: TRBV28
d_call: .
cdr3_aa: CASSSFSGSETQYF
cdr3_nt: TGTGCCAGCAGCTCCTTCTCGGGTAGTGAGACCCAGTACTTC

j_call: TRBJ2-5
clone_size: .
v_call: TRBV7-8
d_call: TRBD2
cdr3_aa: CASSLSAGGPQETQYF
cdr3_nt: TGTGCCAGCAGCTTATCGGCGGGAGGGCCCCAAGAGACCCAGTACTTC

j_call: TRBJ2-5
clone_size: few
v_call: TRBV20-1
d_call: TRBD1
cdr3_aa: CSTIRPRDRGRETQYF
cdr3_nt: TGCAGTACAATCCGTCCCCGGGACAGGGGAAGGGAGACCCAGTACTTC

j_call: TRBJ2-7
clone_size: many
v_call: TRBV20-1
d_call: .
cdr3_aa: CSASGYEQYF
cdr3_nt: TGCAGTGCTAGCGGCTACGAGCAGTACTTC

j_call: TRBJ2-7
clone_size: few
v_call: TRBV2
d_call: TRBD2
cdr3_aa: CASSGSSGVLSYEQYF
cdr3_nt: TGTGCCAGCAGTGGATCCAGCGGGGTGCTCTCCTACGAGCAGTACTTC

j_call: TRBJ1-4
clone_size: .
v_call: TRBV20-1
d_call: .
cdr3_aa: CSASKGSDDEKLFF
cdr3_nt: TGCAGTGCTAGTAAGGGGAGTGATGATGAAAAACTGTTTTTT

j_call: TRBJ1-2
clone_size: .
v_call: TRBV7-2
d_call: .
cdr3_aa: CAGSSSGGNYGYTF
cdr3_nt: TGTGCCGGCAGCTCCTCAGGAGGGAACTATGGCTACACCTTC

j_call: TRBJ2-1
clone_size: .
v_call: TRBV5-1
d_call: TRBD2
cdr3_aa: CASSSGGLAIRNEQFF
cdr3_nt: TGCGCCAGCAGCTCCGGAGGACTAGCGATTCGTAATGAGCAGTTCTTC

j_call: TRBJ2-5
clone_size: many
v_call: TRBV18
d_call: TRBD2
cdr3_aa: CASSPRLLAGGTDQETQYF
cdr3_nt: TGTGCCAGCTCACCCAGGTTGCTAGCGGGCGGTACAGACCAAGAGACCCAGTACTTC

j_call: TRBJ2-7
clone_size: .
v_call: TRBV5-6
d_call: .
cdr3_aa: CASSIRDVLSYEQYF
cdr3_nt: TGTGCCAGCAGTATCCGGGACGTACTCTCCTACGAGCAGTACTTC

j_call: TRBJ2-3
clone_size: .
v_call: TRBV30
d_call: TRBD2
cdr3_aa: CAWSVTGGTTDTQYF
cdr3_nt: TGTGCCTGGAGTGTAACGGGGGGGACCACAGATACGCAGTATTTT

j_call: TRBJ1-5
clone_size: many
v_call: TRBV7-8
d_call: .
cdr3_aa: CASSLRQERQPQHF
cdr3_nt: TGTGCCAGCAGCTTAAGACAGGAAAGGCAGCCCCAGCATTTT

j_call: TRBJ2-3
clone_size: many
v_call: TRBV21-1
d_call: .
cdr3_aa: CASSKAGAADPSTDTQYF
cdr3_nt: TGTGCCAGCAGCAAAGCGGGGGCGGCGGATCCTAGCACAGATACGCAGTATTTT

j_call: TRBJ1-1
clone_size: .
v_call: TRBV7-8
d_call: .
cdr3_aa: CASSLGRIGAEAFF
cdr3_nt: TGTGCCAGCAGCTTAGGCAGGATAGGCGCTGAAGCTTTCTTT

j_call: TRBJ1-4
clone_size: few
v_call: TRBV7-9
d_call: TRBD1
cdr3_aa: CASSRMQGAYNEKLFF
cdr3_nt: TGTGCCAGCAGCCGAATGCAGGGGGCTTATAATGAAAAACTGTTTTTT

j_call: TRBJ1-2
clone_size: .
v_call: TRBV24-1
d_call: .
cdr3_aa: CATSDPRAGRGYTF
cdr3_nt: TGTGCCACCAGTGACCCTCGGGCGGGGAGGGGCTACACCTTC

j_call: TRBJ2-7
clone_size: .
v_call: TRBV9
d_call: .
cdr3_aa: CASSVGQEKTYEQYF
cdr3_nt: TGTGCCAGCAGCGTAGGACAGGAAAAAACCTACGAGCAGTACTTC